Listed below are T cell receptor beta chains from one sample, sequenced in a study of graft-versus-host responses after intestinal transplantation. The antigens of these receptors remain unknown. Method: immunoSEQ multiplex PCR; TCRdb's copy keeps in-frame clones and lacks some. The data show about 90,000 clones, 91% seen once. This specimen was unstimulated CD4+ T cells sorted from spleen or lymph node cells, taken before transplant. The receptor source for this set is a human donor who was the organ donor for an intestinal transplant. Both conserved end residues are part of each CDR3. The order of the fields is D gene, V gene, clone size, J gene, CDR3 protein, CDR3 DNA. A D gene is named only where the DNA matches it firmly. Size is omitted from some rows. Given values are once, few, many or a class for expanded clones.

TRBD2,TRBV5-1,NA,TRBJ2-2,CASSENGLAGELFF,TGCGCCAGCAGCGAGAACGGACTAGCCGGGGAGCTGTTTTTT
NA,TRBV28,NA,TRBJ2-7,CASTRKRDEQYF,TGTGCCAGCACTCGAAAGAGGGACGAGCAGTACTTC
NA,TRBV2,few,TRBJ1-5,CASSEGLNRNQPQHF,TGTGCCAGCAGTGAGGGACTTAACAGGAATCAGCCCCAGCATTTT
NA,TRBV5-1,NA,TRBJ2-7,CASSLEEDSYEQYF,TGCGCCAGCAGCCTGGAAGAGGATTCATACGAGCAGTACTTC
NA,TRBV10-3,NA,TRBJ2-2,CAISPSVNTGELFF,TGTGCCATCAGCCCTTCTGTGAACACCGGGGAGCTGTTTTTT
NA,TRBV5-1,NA,TRBJ2-5,CASTGLGTQYF,TGCGCCAGCACCGGGTTGGGGACCCAGTACTTC
NA,TRBV25-1,NA,TRBJ1-1,CASSDLRPGTEAFF,TGTGCCAGCAGTGACCTAAGGCCAGGGACTGAAGCTTTCTTT
TRBD1,TRBV6-5,NA,TRBJ2-4,CASSYSFGTGVNIQYF,TGTGCCAGCAGTTACTCGTTCGGGACAGGCGTGAACATTCAGTACTTC
NA,TRBV2,NA,TRBJ2-1,CASSERSWYYNEQFF,TGTGCCAGCAGTGAACGGTCTTGGTACTACAATGAGCAGTTCTTC
TRBD1,TRBV5-6,NA,TRBJ2-2,CASSFGDRDTGELFF,TGTGCCAGCAGCTTCGGGGACAGGGACACCGGGGAGCTGTTTTTT
TRBD1,TRBV6-1,NA,TRBJ1-2,CASSDRGQGTSRYGYTF,TGTGCCAGCAGTGACAGGGGGCAGGGGACTTCTAGATATGGCTACACCTTC
NA,TRBV5-5,NA,TRBJ2-7,CASSSTLGRGPSYEQYF,TGTGCCAGCAGCTCTACCCTGGGGCGGGGGCCGTCCTACGAGCAGTACTTC
TRBD2,TRBV28,NA,TRBJ2-7,CASRLAGLEQYF,TGTGCCAGCAGACTAGCGGGCTTGGAGCAGTACTTC
TRBD2,TRBV11-2,once,TRBJ2-1,CASTAGTSSYNEQFF,TGTGCCAGCACCGCCGGGACTAGCTCCTACAATGAGCAGTTCTTC
NA,TRBV25-1,NA,TRBJ1-3,CASSESGSRGNTIYF,TGTGCCAGCAGTGAATCCGGGAGTAGAGGAAACACCATATATTTT
NA,TRBV5-1,NA,TRBJ1-4,CASSLIGGAWEKLFF,TGCGCCAGCAGCTTGATAGGAGGGGCCTGGGAAAAACTGTTTTTT
TRBD2,TRBV7-3,NA,TRBJ2-1,CASSFLPPGTSGGAGYNEQFF,TGTGCCAGCAGCTTTCTTCCGCCGGGGACTAGCGGGGGGGCAGGCTACAATGAGCAGTTCTTC
NA,TRBV11-2,NA,TRBJ1-2,CASSFKGDRYGYTF,TGTGCCAGCAGCTTTAAGGGGGATCGCTATGGCTACACCTTC
NA,TRBV30,NA,TRBJ2-3,CAWNYLRIADTQYF,TGTGCCTGGAACTACCTCAGAATAGCAGATACGCAGTATTTT
TRBD2,TRBV7-6,NA,TRBJ2-7,CASSLESSGTYEQYF,TGTGCCAGCAGCTTAGAGTCTAGCGGGACCTACGAGCAGTACTTC
NA,TRBV11-2,once,TRBJ2-3,CASSSRLVPDTQYF,TGTGCCAGCAGCTCTAGACTAGTACCAGATACGCAGTATTTT
TRBD2,TRBV7-9,NA,TRBJ2-3,CASSLRGGAPDTQYF,TGTGCCAGCAGCTTGCGCGGGGGGGCACCAGATACGCAGTATTTT
TRBD1,TRBV7-3,NA,TRBJ2-7,CASSRDRGGHEQYF,TGTGCCAGCAGCCGGGACAGGGGAGGACACGAGCAGTACTTC
TRBD1,TRBV30,NA,TRBJ1-3,CAWGFRPGQGILNTIYF,TGTGCCTGGGGTTTTCGCCCGGGACAGGGGATCTTAAACACCATATATTTT
NA,TRBV30,NA,TRBJ1-1,CALLTVNTEAFF,TGTGCCTTACTGACAGTTAACACTGAAGCTTTCTTT